These 24 T cell receptor beta chains originate from one sample sequenced in a study of cytomegalovirus exposure and HLA in healthy donors. The PCR contained 60 Vbeta and 13 Jbeta primers. The assay was immunoSEQ multiplex PCR, and TCRdb's table has in-frame clones only and misses some. Here the sample spans 100,000 or so clones, roughly 84% being singletons. Input material: PBMCs. The receptors were gathered from a woman aged 18-29 years in good health and CMV-seronegative.

This clone was counted a single time. The chain links TRBV9 to TRBJ2-3; D remains ambiguous. V shed 5 bases and J shed 6 bases, with 13 bases lying between them. CDR1 SGDLS and CDR2 YYNGEE come from the germline V gene. This CDR3 region has 13 residues. CDR3 coding DNA: TGTGCCAGCAGTGCAACCTTCCGGGATACGCAGTATTTT. Its translation: CASSATFRDTQYF.

The V gene is TRBV18, the J gene TRBJ2-7, with 8 bases aligning to TRBD1. J was trimmed by 0 bases and V by 4 bases; bases with no gene match: 2. Germline CDR1 reads KGHSH; CDR2 reads LQKENI. The CDR3 spans 14 residues. The CDR3 sequence: CASSLDRDSYEQYF. The CDR3, as DNA: TGTGCCAGCTCACTGGACAGGGACTCCTACGAGCAGTACTTC.

This CDR3 reads CASRDPGTEQYF. The CDR3 DNA follows: TGTGCCAGCAGAGACCCCGGGACTGAGCAGTACTTC. This chain uses TRBV6-1 with TRBJ2-7, with TRBD2 as a possible D gene (6 bases). Trimming removed 6 bases at V and 7 bases at J, with 13 bases between. Germline lookup yields CDR1 MNHNS and CDR2 SASEGT. This CDR3 spans 12 amino acids.

Points on this clone: This sample includes further DNA sequences coding for the same CDR3. The chain carries TRBV7-2 and TRBJ2-7; TRBD2 aligns across 12 bases. The J segment lost 7 bases and the V segment lost 1 base, leaving 5 bases of the junction unmatched. The CDR3 is 15 residues long. CDR1 and CDR2 from the germline V gene are SGHTA and FQGNSA. CDR3 nucleotide sequence: TGTGCCAGCAGCTTAGGTCTAGCGGGGGGGGGAGAGCAGTACTTC. It yields the protein CASSLGLAGGGEQYF. The whole variable domain, remainder taken from reference TRBV7-2 and TRBJ2-7, is GAGVSQSPSNKVTEKGKDVELRCDPISGHTALYWYRQSLGQGLEFLIYFQGNSAPDKSGLPSDRFSAERTGGSVSTLTIQRTQQEDSAVYLCASSLGLAGGGEQYFGPGTRLTVT.

This chain connects TRBV5-6 to TRBJ2-5, with 11 bases that match TRBD1. Germline values: CDR1 SGHDT, CDR2 YYEEEE. CDR3 length equals 15 residues. V lost 0 bases, J lost 5 bases, and 3 bases stayed unmatched. DNA for the CDR3: TGTGCCAGCAGCTTGGCTGGGACAGGGGGGGAGACCCAGTACTTC. This sequence encodes CASSLAGTGGETQYF.

This sequence joins TRBV2 and TRBJ1-1, with TRBD1 matching 7 bases. Trimming removed 8 bases from V and 0 bases from J; junction bases left unmatched: 3. Germline V gene sequence: CDR1 SNHLY, CDR2 FYNNEI. This CDR3 contains 13 residues. CDR3 region: CASHRGMNTEAFF. The CDR3 DNA reads TGTGCCAGCCACAGGGGTATGAACACTGAAGCTTTCTTT.

The chain employs TRBV4-3 and TRBJ2-3; 7 bases are a match to TRBD1. Trimming removed 1 base from V and 2 bases from J; junction bases left unmatched: 3. The germline V gene has CDR1 LGHNA and CDR2 YSLEER. The CDR3 sequence is 15 residues long. The CDR3 region is CASSQVQGNTDTQYF. CDR3 nucleotide sequence: TGCGCCAGCAGCCAAGTACAGGGGAACACAGATACGCAGTATTTT.

V gene TRBV7-2 combines with J gene TRBJ2-1, with D maybe TRBD1 (6 bases). CDR3 length: 16 residues. Per the germline V gene, CDR1 is SGHTA and CDR2 is FQGNSA. The ends were cut back, 5 bases at V and 3 bases at J, with 17 bases in the middle. The CDR3 reads CASSPRQDLHYNEQFF. The DNA of the CDR3 is TGTGCCAGCAGCCCCAGACAGGACCTTCACTACAATGAGCAGTTCTTC.

V usage is TRBV9 and J usage is TRBJ1-2; perhaps TRBD1 as D (5 bases). The CDR3 has 14 amino acids. CDR1 is SGDLS and CDR2 is YYNGEE in the germline V gene. V lost 0 bases, J lost 7 bases, and 13 bases lay in between. The CDR3 bases are TGTGCCAGCAGCGTAGAGGTGGGGGAGGCTGGCTACACCTTC. It yields the protein CASSVEVGEAGYTF.

This clone was detected a few times. The chain has TRBV5-1 and TRBJ2-7, with a possible D match to TRBD1 (6 bases). The CDR3 runs 14 residues. Germline V gene sequence: CDR1 SGHRS, CDR2 YFSETQ. Trimming took 1 base from V and 6 from J, leaving 14 bases between them. The CDR3 sequence: CASSLRSQGSEQYF. Written as DNA, the CDR3 is TGCGCCAGCAGCTTGAGGAGCCAGGGGAGCGAGCAGTACTTC.

The V call is TRBV4-3, the J call TRBJ1-6; the D gene is possibly TRBD1 (5 bases). The V and J ends lost 0 bases and 10 bases respectively, with 13 bases between them. Per germline, CDR1 LGHNA and CDR2 YSLEER. The CDR3 spans 15 residues. The CDR3 is CASSQDTGTFSPLHF. CDR3 bases: TGCGCCAGCAGCCAAGATACCGGGACTTTCTCACCCCTCCACTTT.

This sequence joins TRBV29-1 and TRBJ2-3; 10 nucleotides align to TRBD2. CDR3 length equals 15 residues. V dropped 5 bases and J dropped 8; count of bases not matched to a gene: 13. The germline V gene has CDR1 SQVTM and CDR2 ANQGSEA. The CDR3 nucleotides are TGCAGCGTTCCGCTAGCGGGGGATCGCTACGGTACGCAGTATTTT. Translating it yields CSVPLAGDRYGTQYF.

This sequence joins TRBV19 and TRBJ2-1, with unresolved D. There are 14 residues in the CDR3. Germline V gene lookup returns CDR1 LNHDA and CDR2 SQIVND (reference sequence). Trimming removed 1 base at V and 2 bases at J, with 6 bases between. The CDR3 coding sequence is TGTGCCAGTAGTATAGTCCCTGCCTACAATGAGCAGTTCTTC. Translation: CASSIVPAYNEQFF.

This clone was detected a few times. The V and J genes are TRBV6-1 and TRBJ1-1; no reliable D call. Between the trimmed V and J ends, which lost 2 bases and 3 bases, there was a span of 16 bases. Germline CDR1 reads MNHNS; CDR2 reads SASEGT. The CDR3 has 16 amino acids. The CDR3 DNA sequence: TGTGCCAGCAGTGAAATAAGTACGGGGAGTTACACTGAAGCTTTCTTT. This translates into CASSEISTGSYTEAFF.

This clone was picked up a small number of times. This chain links TRBV6-5 with TRBJ1-2; 7 nucleotides align to TRBD1. V lost 0 bases to trimming and J lost 8 bases; unmatched junction nucleotides: 9. Germline loops: CDR1 MNHEY, CDR2 SVGAGI. This CDR3 contains 15 residues. The CDR3 DNA follows: TGTGCCAGCAGTTACTCACGACAGGGCTGGGGGGGCTACACCTTC. Protein product: CASSYSRQGWGGYTF.

CDR3 residues: CASSPERAPGGEQFF. The CDR3 DNA follows: TGTGCCAGCAGTCCAGAGCGGGCACCTGGGGGGGAGCAGTTCTTC. The chain combines TRBV4-2 with TRBJ2-1, with D possibly being TRBD2 (6 bases). The CDR3 spans 15 residues. Trimming took off 6 bases at V and 10 bases at J, with 22 bases between the two ends. Per the germline V gene, CDR1 is LGHNA and CDR2 is YNFKEQ.

J is TRBJ1-5 and V is TRBV28, with 7 bases lining up with TRBD1. The germline V gene has CDR1 MDHEN and CDR2 SYDVKM. V was clipped by 6 bases and J by 2 bases; unmatched bases: 7. The CDR3 covers 15 residues. The CDR3 reads CASRPRGLGNQPQHF. The DNA of the CDR3 is TGTGCCAGCAGACCTAGGGGGCTGGGCAATCAGCCCCAGCATTTT.

This clone has only a few counts. For the CDR3, the DNA is TGTGCCAGCAGTGATGATAGCGGGGGCACAGATACGCAGTATTTT. Translating gives CASSDDSGGTDTQYF. The J gene is TRBJ2-3, the V gene TRBV6-4; 8 nucleotides align to TRBD2. This CDR3 region has 15 residues. CDR1 is MRHNA, CDR2 SNTAGT, per germline. V shed 3 bases, J shed 1 base, and the junction held 3 bases outside the gene matches.

The gene calls are TRBV7-8 and TRBJ2-7; the match to TRBD2 covers 7 bases. From germline, CDR1 is SGHVS and CDR2 FQNEAQ. The CDR3 totals 13 residues. Trimming took 9 bases from V and 2 from J; bases not matched to a gene: 7. CDR3 nucleotides: TGTGCCAGTAGACGGGAGGACCCCTACGAGCAGTACTTC. This translates into CASRREDPYEQYF.

This chain connects TRBV15 to TRBJ2-7, with D tentatively TRBD1 (6 bases). The CDR3 totals 13 residues. The V gene's germline CDR1 is LNHNV and CDR2 YYDKDF (reference sequence). Trimming stripped 6 bases from V and 2 bases from J, with 11 bases between. DNA of the CDR3: TGTGCCACCAGTTCCGGACAGACCTACGAGCAGTACTTC. Amino acid sequence: CATSSGQTYEQYF.

The genes are TRBV15 and TRBJ2-5; tentative D call: TRBD2 (6 bases). The CDR3 is 16 amino acids. V was pared by 1 base and J by 3 bases, with 15 bases between. CDR1 and CDR2 from the germline V gene are LNHNV and YYDKDF (reference sequence). DNA of the CDR3: TGTGCCACCAGCAGAGGGTCTAGCGCCCAGAAAGAGACCCAGTACTTC. This encodes CATSRGSSAQKETQYF.

The chain is built from TRBV28 and TRBJ2-1, with a tentative D call TRBD1 (5 bases). Deletions cut 7 bases from V and 0 bases from J, with 16 bases between. The CDR3 has 16 amino acids. CDR1 and CDR2 (germline): MDHEN, SYDVKM. CDR3 in amino acids: CASTQWGLASYNEQFF. The DNA for the CDR3 is TGTGCCAGCACACAGTGGGGCCTCGCCTCCTACAATGAGCAGTTCTTC.

The chain employs TRBV28 and TRBJ1-2; no firm D call. Trimming took 3 bases from V and 8 from J, leaving 13 bases between them. The germline CDR1 and CDR2 sequences are MDHEN and SYDVKM. The CDR3 covers 13 residues. CDR3 DNA sequence: TGTGCCAGCAGTTTCTCCGGGGTGGGAGGCTACACCTTC. Its translation: CASSFSGVGGYTF.

The chain recombines TRBV5-5 with TRBJ1-1; D ambiguous. V was clipped by 3 bases and J by 2 bases, with 5 bases between them. The CDR3 spans 12 residues. The germline V gene encodes CDR1 SGHKS and CDR2 YYEKEE (reference sequence). This CDR3 is CASSSTNTEAFF. The CDR3 nucleotides are TGTGCCAGCAGCTCAACTAACACTGAAGCTTTCTTT.